What follows are 18 T cell receptor beta chains derived from one specimen sequenced in a study of T cell responses to AZD1222 COVID-19 vaccine. The assay was immunoSEQ multiplex PCR, and TCRdb's table has in-frame clones only and misses some. The sample contains about 31,000 clones, more than 75% of which appear only once. This specimen consisted of peripheral blood, obtained 28 days after the second AZD1222 dose. These receptors were taken from an adult who received the AZD1222 COVID-19 vaccine.

V and J are TRBV7-6 and TRBJ2-1; 7 nucleotides match TRBD2. Germline CDR1 SGHVS, CDR2 FNYEAQ. With V trimmed by 5 bases and J by 4 bases, 8 bases remained unmatched. The CDR3 extends over 15 amino acids. In DNA form, the CDR3 reads TGTGCCAGCAGCCTGGGGACTATCTCTTACAATGAGCAGTTCTTC. Protein sequence: CASSLGTISYNEQFF.

The rearrangement joins TRBV19 to TRBJ1-5; weak D call: TRBD1 (6 bases). The V end lost 5 bases, the J end lost 9 bases, and 17 bases lay between the germline ends. CDR1 is LNHDA and CDR2 is SQIVND in the germline V gene (reference sequence). The CDR3 has 14 amino acids. CDR3 nucleotide sequence: TGTGCCAGTAGTTCCCCAGGGGAGGACGGGCCCCAGCATTTT. Its translation is CASSSPGEDGPQHF.

This chain uses TRBV28 with TRBJ1-4, with 9 bases matching TRBD1. This CDR3 has 16 residues. With V trimmed by 5 bases and J by 8 bases, 12 bases remained unmatched. The germline CDR1 and CDR2 sequences are MDHEN and SYDVKM. The CDR3 loop reads CASSRRDRAIVEKLFF. CDR3 nucleotide sequence: TGTGCCAGCAGTCGCCGGGACAGGGCGATCGTAGAAAAACTGTTTTTT.

V and J are TRBV19 and TRBJ1-5, with a weak D call TRBD1 (6 bases). CDR3 length: 14 amino acids. Trimming cost V 3 bases and J 5 bases, with 11 bases left between them. CDR1 and CDR2 (germline): LNHDA, SQIVND (reference sequence). CDR3 DNA: TGTGCCAGTAGTATTGAGGGGGGTGATCAGCCCCAGCATTTT. It translates to CASSIEGGDQPQHF.

This clone was recorded only once. The rearrangement joins TRBV7-2 to TRBJ2-7, with 9 bases aligning to TRBD1. The CDR3 has 16 amino acids. Unmatched junction bases numbered 6, after V lost 0 bases and J lost 3 bases. Per the germline V gene, CDR1 is SGHTA and CDR2 is FQGNSA. The DNA of the CDR3 is TGTGCCAGCAGCTTAGCGCAGACAGGGGGATACTACGAGCAGTACTTC. Its protein is CASSLAQTGGYYEQYF.

The CDR3 here is CSARGGYTF. CDR3 bases: TGCAGTGCTAGAGGCGGCTACACCTTC. This chain links TRBV20-1 with TRBJ1-2, with no clear D. The CDR3 is made up of 9 amino acids. The germline V gene has CDR1 DFQATT and CDR2 SNEGSKA (reference sequence). V was trimmed by 1 base and J by 8 bases, leaving 2 bases between them.

The chain employs TRBV5-1 and TRBJ1-1, with 8 positions matching TRBD1. Germline CDR1 and CDR2: SGHRS and YFSETQ. This CDR3 has 16 residues. The V gene end was trimmed by 1 base and the J gene end by 3 bases; junction bases not matched to a gene: 8. CDR3 DNA sequence: TGCGCCAGCAGCTTGTGGCAGGGGGCGTTGGACACTGAAGCTTTCTTT. Its translation is CASSLWQGALDTEAFF.

V usage is TRBV7-9 and J usage is TRBJ1-3; D gene ambiguous. V lost 2 bases and J lost 0, with 8 bases in between. The CDR3 has 15 residues. CDR1 SEHNR and CDR2 FQNEAQ come from the germline V gene (reference sequence). CDR3 in amino acids: CASSLRGNSGNTIYF. For the CDR3, the DNA is TGTGCCAGCAGCTTAAGAGGCAACTCTGGAAACACCATATATTTT.

The rearrangement uses TRBV10-2 and TRBJ1-1, with TRBD1 as a possible D gene (5 bases). CDR1 and CDR2 from the germline V gene are WSHSY and SAAADI. The ends were cut back, 4 bases at V and 3 bases at J, with 12 bases in the middle. The CDR3 totals 14 residues. The CDR3 sequence is CASSGRGGDTEAFF. CDR3 DNA sequence: TGCGCCAGCAGTGGGCGGGGCGGGGACACTGAAGCTTTCTTT.

The chain recombines TRBV18 with TRBJ2-7; 7 bases line up with TRBD1. This CDR3 spans 14 amino acids. CDR1 and CDR2 (germline): KGHSH, LQKENI. J gave up 1 base and V 5 bases, and 5 bases lay outside the gene matches. CDR3 residues: CASSNPGQSYEQYF. CDR3 nucleotides: TGTGCCAGCTCAAATCCGGGACAGTCCTACGAGCAGTACTTC.

As DNA, the CDR3 is TGTGCCAGCAGCCCTGATTTGACAGGGGTGGACTATGGCTACACCTTC. Amino acids: CASSPDLTGVDYGYTF. The rearrangement links TRBV9 to TRBJ1-2, with 8 bases identical to TRBD1. Germline loops: CDR1 SGDLS, CDR2 YYNGEE. J gave up 3 bases and V 4 bases, and 11 bases lay outside the gene matches. The CDR3 has 16 amino acids.

The chain combines TRBV15 with TRBJ1-2, with 8 positions matching TRBD1. This CDR3 has 17 residues. The J segment lost 5 bases and the V segment lost 4 bases, leaving 15 bases of the junction unmatched. CDR1 and CDR2 from the germline V gene are LNHNV and YYDKDF (reference sequence). CDR3 amino acids: CATSTTKDRERGYGYTF. The CDR3 region has the DNA TGTGCCACCAGCACTACTAAGGACAGGGAAAGAGGGTATGGCTACACCTTC. Based on the CDR3 plus reference TRBV15 and TRBJ1-2, the full variable domain is DAMVIQNPRYQVTQFGKPVTLSCSQTLNHNVMYWYQQKSSQAPKLLFHYYDKDFNNEADTPDNFQSRRPNTSFCFLDIRSPGLGDTAMYLCATSTTKDRERGYGYTFGSGTRLTVV.

The genes are TRBV7-2 and TRBJ1-3; weak D call: TRBD1 (5 bases). This CDR3 spans 15 amino acids. Between the trimmed V and J ends, which lost 3 bases and 3 bases, there was a span of 12 bases. The germline CDR1 and CDR2 sequences are SGHTA and FQGNSA. The CDR3 sequence: CASSFPGYGGNTIYF. CDR3 nucleotide sequence: TGTGCCAGCAGCTTCCCAGGGTACGGTGGAAACACCATATATTTT.

The chain combines TRBV30 with TRBJ1-1; the match to TRBD1 covers 8 bases. Trimming took 4 bases from V and 5 from J; bases not matched to a gene: 6. The CDR3 runs 13 residues. Germline CDR1 reads GTSNPN; CDR2 reads SVGIG (reference sequence). The CDR3 loop is CAWNRGGGTEAFF. The DNA for the CDR3 is TGTGCCTGGAACAGGGGGGGTGGGACTGAAGCTTTCTTT.

The CDR3 region is CAIQSSRGFYNEQFF. The DNA of the CDR3 is TGTGCCATCCAGTCATCTAGGGGGTTCTACAATGAGCAGTTCTTC. The chain has TRBV10-3 and TRBJ2-1; TRBD1 is a possible D gene (6 bases). There are 15 residues in the CDR3. V was trimmed by 8 bases and J by 3 bases, leaving 17 bases between them. Germline V lookup: CDR1 ENHRY, CDR2 SYGVKD.

The V call is TRBV4-1, the J call TRBJ1-2; D not certain. V was cut by 2 bases and J by 11 bases, with 12 bases left in between. The CDR3 runs 12 residues. Germline V gene data show CDR1 as MGHRA and CDR2 as YSYEKL. CDR3 bases: TGCGCCAGCAGCCAAAATACACATCCTTACACCTTC. It translates to CASSQNTHPYTF.

The chain is built from TRBV12-5 and TRBJ2-3; D not resolved. V was clipped by 0 bases and J by 5 bases, with 0 bases between them. The CDR3 loop spans 11 amino acids. The germline V gene has CDR1 LGHNT and CDR2 FRNRAP. CDR3 sequence (DNA): TGTGCTAGTGGTTTGGTAGATACGCAGTATTTT. It is translated as CASGLVDTQYF.

The table lists this clone with a count of one. The chain is built from TRBV9 and TRBJ1-2, with D perhaps matching TRBD1 (5 bases). V was cut by 0 bases and J by 5 bases, with 14 bases left in between. This CDR3 contains 15 residues. The V gene's germline CDR1 is SGDLS and CDR2 YYNGEE. CDR3: CASSVGDGITYGYTF. The CDR3 DNA follows: TGTGCCAGCAGCGTAGGGGACGGAATTACGTATGGCTACACCTTC.